These T cell receptor beta chains were read from a single sample in a study of blood T cell repertoires in COVID-19. The protocol was immunoSEQ multiplex PCR, while the TCRdb copy is restricted to in-frame clones and leaves out a portion. The sample carries some 260,000 clones, roughly 90% recorded once. Sequenced material: peripheral blood. The receptor source for this set is a woman aged 30 to 39 with acute or convalescent COVID-19. Each CDR3 is given with its conserved first and last residue. Each record gives: D gene, V gene, J gene, clone size, CDR3 protein. A D gene is named only where the DNA matches it firmly. Only some rows state a clone size, as once, few, many or a class for expanded clones.

NA	TRBV11-3	TRBJ2-5	NA	CASSPNQETQYF
NA	TRBV4-1	TRBJ2-3	NA	CASSLREFTDTQYF
TRBD2	TRBV19	TRBJ2-7	NA	CASRETSGRLDEQYF
NA	TRBV19	TRBJ2-3	NA	CASTLRASVSTDTQYF
NA	TRBV30	TRBJ1-1	NA	CAWRQAQTFF
NA	TRBV6-5	TRBJ2-7	once	CASSYSPGLGEQYF
TRBD1	TRBV11-2	TRBJ2-5	NA	CASSQGQGGETQYF
NA	TRBV9	TRBJ1-1	NA	CASSVVNEAFF
TRBD2	TRBV9	TRBJ2-5	NA	CASSVAGLAGGPGETQYF
NA	TRBV7-6	TRBJ2-7	NA	CASSSRGKGAYEQYF
NA	TRBV12-2	TRBJ2-1	NA	CAGSRVEYNEQFF
NA	TRBV24-1	TRBJ2-2	NA	CATQTGYTPGGELFF
NA	TRBV4-1	TRBJ2-6	NA	CASSQSGTLSGANVLTF
NA	TRBV11-2	TRBJ1-3	NA	CASSLVLGAPGNTIYF
NA	TRBV9	TRBJ2-5	NA	CASSVGGRETQYF
NA	TRBV5-1	TRBJ2-5	NA	CASSLVAETQYF
TRBD2	TRBV11-3	TRBJ2-2	NA	CASSFLAGANTGELFF
NA	TRBV29-1	TRBJ2-7	NA	CSVMSPYEQYF
TRBD2	TRBV27	TRBJ2-7	NA	CASSWPHGTSGDYEQYF
NA	TRBV6-5	TRBJ2-1	once	CASSYWGGRNNEQFF
NA	TRBV13	TRBJ2-7	NA	CASSIWGLNYEQYF
TRBD2	TRBV24-1	TRBJ2-2	few	CATSGTSSGRAQWELFF
TRBD1	TRBV7-6	TRBJ1-6	NA	CASSLAAGQGGNSPLHF
TRBD1	TRBV9	TRBJ2-4	NA	CASSVGARGSNPLTKNIQYF
TRBD2	TRBV11-2	TRBJ2-7	NA	CASEPGLADSYEQYF
TRBD2	TRBV6-5	TRBJ2-7	once	CASWEGQRAYEQYF
TRBD2	TRBV5-1	TRBJ2-1	NA	CASSLGLAGVYNEQFF
TRBD1	TRBV19	TRBJ2-7	NA	CASSPRTGGYEQYF
TRBD2	TRBV15	TRBJ2-3	NA	CATSRAKGLAGTADTQYF
NA	TRBV24-1	TRBJ2-6	NA	CATRPQSAGGANVLTF
TRBD1	TRBV7-2	TRBJ2-3	once	CASSLATIVGTGTDTQYF
TRBD2	TRBV27	TRBJ2-1	NA	CASSLRGLAGVGPYNEQFF
NA	TRBV2	TRBJ2-2	few	CASRVQGGNTGELFF
TRBD1	TRBV5-1	TRBJ2-1	NA	CASSLLPGQGAGEQFF
TRBD1	TRBV19	TRBJ2-7	NA	CASTWTGSGVYEQYF
NA	TRBV10-3	TRBJ2-2	NA	CAIMAGLVGTGELFF
TRBD1	TRBV6-5	TRBJ2-7	NA	CASSQGTGYEQYF
TRBD1	TRBV9	TRBJ1-6	NA	CASSLLDRVYDSPLHF
NA	TRBV4-2	TRBJ2-1	NA	CASSQDLNSYNEQFF
NA	TRBV6-5	TRBJ2-7	NA	CASSPPTGNEQYF
TRBD1	TRBV6-2/TRBV6-3	TRBJ1-5	NA	CASSSSGTGGQPQHF
NA	TRBV10-3	TRBJ2-1	NA	CAISEQSRQANEQFF
TRBD1	TRBV2	TRBJ1-1	NA	CASSVIGTGGTEAFF
NA	TRBV10-3	TRBJ2-1	NA	CAISDVGGSNEQFF
TRBD1	TRBV30	TRBJ2-7	NA	CAWSSGTVMREQYF
TRBD1	TRBV18	TRBJ1-2	once	CASSPASPGQGNYGYTF
NA	TRBV6-9	TRBJ2-1	NA	CASSSGTLNYNEQFF
NA	TRBV2	TRBJ1-2	NA	CASSAGAPDYGYTF
TRBD2	TRBV5-4	TRBJ2-7	NA	CASSLPGAGGPYEQYF
TRBD2	TRBV20-1	TRBJ2-3	NA	CSASGVGAGISTDTQYF
TRBD1	TRBV15	TRBJ2-3	NA	CATSRAPTGADTQYF
NA	TRBV6-4	TRBJ1-2	few	CASSDEFGGYTF
TRBD1	TRBV29-1	TRBJ2-7	NA	CSVEVGTGFGYEQYF